The 8 T cell receptor beta chains in this list originate from one sample, sequenced in a study of blood T cell repertoires in COVID-19. TCRdb keeps only in-frame clones here, not all; method: immunoSEQ multiplex PCR. Of some 300,000 clones detected, approximately 89% appear once; the ten largest clones hold 6.9%. Sequences were obtained from peripheral blood. The source is a woman aged 25-40 years who had recovered from COVID-19.

This clone is a singleton in its sample. The rearrangement links TRBV5-1 to TRBJ1-2; a weak D match, TRBD1 (6 bases). Trimming stripped 5 bases from V and 4 bases from J, with 15 bases between. CDR1 and CDR2 (germline): SGHRS, YFSETQ. The length of the CDR3 is 14 residues. CDR3 in amino acids: CASSTRGAGYGYTF. The CDR3 bases are TGCGCCAGCAGTACCAGGGGCGCTGGCTATGGCTACACCTTC.

V is TRBV10-3 and J is TRBJ2-5; 9 positions agree with TRBD2. Germline V lookup: CDR1 ENHRY, CDR2 SYGVKD. The CDR3 totals 15 residues. After removal of 11 bases from V and 1 base from J, the junction contained 11 bases not matched to a gene. Written as DNA, the CDR3 is TGTGCCGGCAGCGTGGGCGGGGGGGCCCAAGAGACCCAGTACTTC. Translating gives CAGSVGGGAQETQYF.

V and J are TRBV4-1 and TRBJ2-7; D is undetermined. V was shortened by 1 base and J by 3 bases, with 10 bases between the two germline ends. CDR3 size: 14 residues. CDR1 MGHRA and CDR2 YSYEKL come from the germline V gene. The CDR3 DNA is TGCGCCAGCAGCCAAGTTCTGGGCAGCTACGAGCAGTACTTC. It specifies CASSQVLGSYEQYF.

V and J are TRBV30 and TRBJ2-5; D is possibly TRBD2 (6 bases). V was trimmed by 1 base and J by 10 bases, leaving 13 bases between them. This CDR3 has 12 residues. Germline CDR1 reads GTSNPN; CDR2 reads SVGIG (reference sequence). CDR3 in amino acids: CAWSGTAGNQYF. In DNA form, the CDR3 reads TGTGCCTGGAGTGGGACCGCGGGGAACCAGTACTTC.

In this sample, this clone turned up once. This chain connects TRBV7-2 to TRBJ1-6; TRBD1 agrees at 9 bases. Per germline, CDR1 SGHTA and CDR2 FQGNSA. There are 15 residues in the CDR3. V lost 2 bases to trimming and J lost 14 bases; unmatched junction nucleotides: 10. CDR3 nucleotide sequence: TGTGCCAGCAGCTTAACTGGGACAGGGCCGGGGACCCTCCACTTT. Translating it yields CASSLTGTGPGTLHF.

The J gene is TRBJ2-7, the V gene TRBV29-1, with 7 bases that match TRBD2. The CDR3 runs 11 residues. V trimming: 5 bases; J trimming: 4 bases; junction bases outside the gene matches: 2. Germline V CDR1 and CDR2: SQVTM, ANQGSEA. For the CDR3, the DNA is TGCAGCGTTTGGGAGGGGTACGAGCAGTACTTC. Its protein is CSVWEGYEQYF.

This clone appeared many times. V and J are TRBV6-4 and TRBJ1-2; D perhaps matches TRBD1 (5 bases). This CDR3 has 15 amino acids. V was trimmed by 1 base and J by 3 bases, leaving 12 bases between them. Germline V CDR1 and CDR2: MRHNA, SNTAGT. CDR3 sequence: CASSDYDGHDYGYTF. Here the CDR3 DNA reads TGTGCCAGCAGTGACTATGATGGACACGACTATGGCTACACCTTC.

The chain has TRBV6-5 and TRBJ2-7, with 7 bases identical to TRBD1. After removal of 6 bases from V and 2 bases from J, the junction contained 4 bases not matched to a gene. This CDR3 has 13 amino acids. Germline values: CDR1 MNHEY, CDR2 SVGAGI. The CDR3 protein is CASRTGTTYEQYF. Here the CDR3 DNA reads TGTGCCAGCAGGACAGGGACAACCTACGAGCAGTACTTC.